This paragraph covers one T cell receptor beta chain sequence. Its antigen remains unknown. It was 95,000 to 100,000 TCR templates that were assayed per sample. This table comes from immunoSEQ multiplex PCR, and its TCRdb copy is limited to in-frame clones, with some not included. Of about 100,000 clones in the sample, about 92% were seen once. The V gene's germline CDR1 is SGHVS and CDR2 FNYEAQ. This CDR3 has 14 residues. Trimming pared 5 bases from V and 0 bases from J, leaving 5 bases between. The sample belongs to a study of siplizumab effects on memory and regulatory T cells. Study-level findings and limits: No assignable naive or memory phenotype existed for roughly 75-97% of proliferating CD4+ or CD8+ clones.

The receptor's source is a human donor in good health. The chain has TRBV7-6 and TRBJ2-6; D not resolved. The specimen sequenced was Tregs sorted from blood. As DNA, the CDR3 is TGTGCCAGCAGCGTTAGCTCTGGGGCCAACGTCCTGACTTTC. This gives the protein CASSVSSGANVLTF.